This TCR beta chain came from a study of T cell responses to AZD1222 COVID-19 vaccine (dated by TCRdb to the early 2020s). The study in broad terms: Because spike-specific TCR depth and breadth did not differ between the two schedules, AZD1222 recipients who got a second dose at roughly 4 weeks were pooled with those who got a second dose at roughly 12 weeks. A total of approximately 230 trial participants underwent TCR sequencing, of whom some 210 received two doses of AZD1222 and about 26 received two doses of the MenACWY control vaccine. Enrollment into the trials was organized by age into subgroups of 18-55, 56-69 and 70-plus years, and those subgroups contained approximately 150, 30 and 60 TCR-sequenced participants, respectively. Study-wide findings and limitations: A significant rise in spike-specific TCR breadth and depth was observed after two AZD1222 doses relative to day 0 and relative to MenACWY recipients. Vaccine-associated CD4 TCRs spanned the whole spike protein, with dominant responses in regions 160-218 and 743-854. Because no day 14 peak-response samples were available, repertoires were characterized only after the peak T cell response. Participants were mostly white British and included more females than males, and it was suggested by the authors that clonal diversity may have been underestimated. Only five or six AZD1222 recipients were SARS-CoV-2 seropositive at baseline, limiting conclusions about previously exposed vaccinees. The 56-69-year group was small, and its depth increase did not reach significance, likely because of low power. Reportedly, close to half of the unique spike-specific TCRs recognized epitopes lying outside the regions that are mutated in the B.1.351 and B.1.1.7 variants.

The V end loses 7 bases and the J end loses 6 bases, and a stretch of 19 bases separates them. The CDR3 goes from the cysteine to the phenylalanine over 15 residues. The retained sequence is limited to the CDR3, 45 bases, with the frame set at the first base. For CDR1 and CDR2, the germline V gene lists MNHEY and SVGAGI. The CDR3 regions of human TCRbeta chains were analyzed by immunosequencing. For the original study's pipeline: TCRs in the repertoires were compared against a reference library of SARS-CoV-2-specific TCRs that had been generated with the MIRA antigen-specificity platform. Breadth meant the fraction of unique TCRs that were SARS-CoV-2-associated, whereas depth meant the fraction of total T cells that were SARS-CoV-2-associated. Using the MIRA data, every spike-specific TCR was mapped to the spike region that the TCR reacted to and assigned to either a CD4 or a CD8 class. Log10-transformed breadth and depth values were compared by one-way ANOVA with Sidak's multiple comparisons tests. TCRdb holds this immuneACCESS table with in-frame rearrangements only. Some clones are missing; in checked studies, unresolved V genes explain under half, and the rest has no known cause. Clone size and the V and J calls come from that table; the DNA yielded D and trimming. Present in this sample are about 84,000 clones, roughly nine tenths of which were seen just once. The biggest ten clones account for 1.5% of the sample.

As concerns this clone: Its antigen is currently not known. Base qualities are not recorded, but no much larger clone differs from it by a single base.

The intended sense of this specimen's time point label: baseline before first vaccination. The vaccinee samples were drawn from two UK trials, COV001 and COV002, one of which was a single-blind randomized controlled phase 2/3 trial testing AZD1222 (ChAdOx1 nCoV-19) in healthy adults. Trial participant PBMC samples were collected at day 0 and day 28 after the second dose for TCRbeta chain sequencing. This receptor was obtained from an adult in good health. The chain uses TRBV6-5 and TRBJ2-1, with the D segment possibly TRBD1 or TRBD2, each aligning over 5 bases. The sample consisted of peripheral blood, taken on day 0 of AZD1222 vaccination. The DNA sequence follows: TGTGCCAGCACCGCCGGGGTGGGGGTCGTCAATGAGCAGTTCTTC. Its product reads: CASTAGVGVVNEQFF.